These 14 T cell receptor beta chains originate from one sample sequenced in a study of cytomegalovirus exposure and HLA in healthy donors. PCR was performed using 60 Vbeta and 13 Jbeta primers. TCRdb's table, derived via immunoSEQ multiplex PCR, lists solely in-frame clones and lacks some. The sample contains 150,000 to 180,000 clones, 82% of which appear only once. The specimen was PBMCs. These receptors were obtained from a woman between 45 and 65 years old in good health and CMV-seropositive.

The chain links TRBV18 to TRBJ1-1; D is uncertain. This CDR3 region has 13 residues. V dropped 3 bases and J dropped 1 base, with 6 bases sitting between them. The germline gives CDR1 KGHSH, CDR2 LQKENI. CDR3 bases: TGTGCCAGCTCACCTACAGAGAACACTGAAGCTTTCTTT. Translated: CASSPTENTEAFF.

The V call is TRBV7-9, the J call TRBJ2-6, with D perhaps TRBD2 (6 bases). Germline V gene sequence: CDR1 SEHNR, CDR2 FQNEAQ (reference sequence). The V and J ends lost 1 base and 2 bases respectively, with 12 bases between them. CDR3 length: 17 amino acids. The CDR3 coding sequence is TGTGCCAGCAGCTTAGTTCGCGGGGAGCCTGGGGCCAACGTCCTGACTTTC. Its translation is CASSLVRGEPGANVLTF. The full variable domain, with the rest looked up from reference TRBV7-9 and TRBJ2-6, is DTGVSQNPRHKITKRGQNVTFRCDPISEHNRLYWYRQTLGQGPEFLTYFQNEAQLEKSRLLSDRFSAERPKGSFSTLEIQRTEQGDSAMYLCASSLVRGEPGANVLTFGAGSRLTVL.

This clone was seen a handful of times. The chain has TRBV5-8 and TRBJ1-4; 7 bases agree with TRBD1. CDR1 and CDR2 (germline): SGHTS, YDEGEE. Trimming cost V 3 bases and J 0 bases; bases outside gene matches: 2. The CDR3 is 15 amino acids. The CDR3 region has the DNA TGTGCCAGCAGCTCTGGGACAGCAACTAATGAAAAACTGTTTTTT. Residues: CASSSGTATNEKLFF.

The V gene is TRBV4-3, the J gene TRBJ2-2; D gene unclear. The germline gives CDR1 LGHNA, CDR2 YSLEER. The CDR3 totals 14 residues. The V end was cut by 4 bases, the J end by 4 bases, with 10 bases between. CDR3 in DNA: TGCGCCAGCAGCCGTAAAGCCTTCACCGGGGAGCTGTTTTTT. This encodes CASSRKAFTGELFF.

The chain couples TRBV27 to TRBJ2-7, with D possibly TRBD2 on 6 matching bases. With 6 bases removed from V and 6 bases from J, the gap between germline ends came to 15 bases. Germline CDR1 and CDR2: MNHEY and SMNVEV (reference sequence). This CDR3 is built from 13 residues. CDR3 protein: CASRLNGGGEQYF. The CDR3 DNA reads TGTGCCAGCAGACTGAACGGGGGTGGCGAGCAGTACTTC.

The genes are TRBV7-2 and TRBJ2-3; TRBD1 is a possible D gene (7 bases). Germline V gene data show CDR1 as SGHTA and CDR2 as FQGNSA. V was cut by 6 bases and J by 1 base, with 17 bases left in between. The CDR3 is 16 amino acids. The CDR3 loop reads CASSQRRGQGTDTQYF. The CDR3, as DNA: TGTGCCAGCAGTCAGAGGAGGGGGCAAGGCACAGATACGCAGTATTTT.

Note on this clone: Distinct nucleotide sequences in the sample also encode this CDR3. The chain employs TRBV5-1 and TRBJ2-1; TRBD2 matches at 7 bases. The CDR3 extends over 14 amino acids. Germline loops: CDR1 SGHRS, CDR2 YFSETQ. With 4 bases clipped from V and 8 bases from J, the junction kept 9 bases outside the gene matches. For the CDR3, the DNA is TGCGCCAGCAGCCCGGGGGGACCGACAGATGAGCAGTTCTTC. Amino acids: CASSPGGPTDEQFF.

The J gene is TRBJ2-7, the V gene TRBV2, with D tentatively TRBD1 (6 bases). The CDR3 runs to 14 residues. In germline, CDR1 is SNHLY, CDR2 FYNNEI. V lost 4 bases and J lost 5, with 15 bases in between. The CDR3 coding sequence is TGTGCCAGCAGTGCTTATGGGGGCTCAAACGAGCAGTACTTC. Residues: CASSAYGGSNEQYF.

The V and J genes are TRBV20-1 and TRBJ2-1, with D unclear. CDR1 DFQATT and CDR2 SNEGSKA come from the germline V gene (reference sequence). V was trimmed by 6 bases and J by 9 bases, leaving 9 bases between them. The CDR3 has 10 residues. The CDR3 bases are TGCAGTGCCAAAAGGAGTGAGCAGTTCTTC. Translating it yields CSAKRSEQFF.

Of note for this clone: The CDR3 does not close with the conserved phenylalanine or tryptophan, likely indicating a read error. The DNA is left out, because the CDR3 cannot be placed on it with certainty; the CDR3 is given as TCRdb lists it. The V gene is TRBV6-5, the J gene TRBJ2-7; the table's D call, TRBD1, has no DNA check behind it. From its first to its last residue, the CDR3 has 10 amino acids. CDR1 is MNHEY and CDR2 is SVGAGI in the germline V gene. CDR3 protein: CASSYQGSLA.

The rearrangement uses TRBV5-6 and TRBJ2-2; D might be TRBD2 (6 bases). Germline V CDR1 and CDR2: SGHDT, YYEEEE. The CDR3 runs to 16 residues. The V end lost 4 bases, the J end lost 2 bases, and 15 bases lay between the germline ends. The CDR3: CASSPLRSGNTGELFF. CDR3 bases: TGTGCCAGCAGCCCCCTCCGTAGCGGAAACACCGGGGAGCTGTTTTTT.

This chain uses TRBV15 with TRBJ2-1, with D possibly being TRBD1 (6 bases). In germline, CDR1 is LNHNV, CDR2 YYDKDF (reference sequence). V lost 2 bases and J lost 10, with 15 bases in between. CDR3 size: 14 residues. The CDR3 protein is CATSRRQVGWEQFF. The CDR3 DNA reads as TGTGCCACCAGCAGAAGACAGGTTGGGTGGGAGCAGTTCTTC.

The V call is TRBV18, the J call TRBJ2-1; the match to TRBD2 covers 12 bases. CDR1 and CDR2 (germline): KGHSH, LQKENI. V shed 6 bases and J 9 bases; nucleotides not matched to a gene: 9. CDR3 length equals 15 residues. The CDR3: CASSRSSGGALEQFF. CDR3 in DNA: TGTGCCAGCTCTCGCTCTAGCGGGGGGGCCCTTGAGCAGTTCTTC.

The chain carries TRBV5-6 and TRBJ2-5; D ambiguous. Matching the DNA end better, TRBJ2-7 makes the J call doubtful. Germline V CDR1 and CDR2: SGHDT, YYEEEE. This CDR3 spans 15 amino acids. CDR3 coding DNA: TGTGCCAGCAGCTTGGCCCCCTCTACGAACTACGAGCAGTACTTC. Protein: CASSLAPSTNYEQYF.